The sequence of this TCR beta chain was determined in a study of control samples from healthy donors and cancer patients (TCRdb year 2020). Worth noting for this clone: Its antigen has not been determined. No clone much larger than this one lies a single base away; base qualities are absent.

The protocol used for the library was the immunoSEQ multiplex PCR assay. TCRdb re-hosts the immuneACCESS table, in-frame sequences only. Its copies lack some clones; in the studies checked, an unresolved V gene accounts for under half of them, and the cause for the rest is not known. The sample table contains about 73,000 clones; only one count was recorded for about 88% of them. Of the sample, more than 3% falls within the top ten clones. CDR3 length: 14 amino acids, cysteine to phenylalanine. Of the read, only the CDR3 DNA is kept; its 42 bases are in frame from base 1. CDR1 MNHEY and CDR2 SVGAGI are derived from the germline V gene. V and J lose 4 bases and 5 bases, and a span of 12 bases separates them.

This receptor was identified in a woman in her forties or fifties in good health. Sequencing was carried out using blood. The chain is encoded by TRBV6-5 joined to TRBJ2-1; D gene: possibly TRBD2, on 6 matching bases. For the CDR3, the sequence is CASSSVAEDNEQFF. The DNA sequence follows: TGTGCCAGCAGTTCCGTAGCGGAAGACAATGAGCAGTTCTTC.